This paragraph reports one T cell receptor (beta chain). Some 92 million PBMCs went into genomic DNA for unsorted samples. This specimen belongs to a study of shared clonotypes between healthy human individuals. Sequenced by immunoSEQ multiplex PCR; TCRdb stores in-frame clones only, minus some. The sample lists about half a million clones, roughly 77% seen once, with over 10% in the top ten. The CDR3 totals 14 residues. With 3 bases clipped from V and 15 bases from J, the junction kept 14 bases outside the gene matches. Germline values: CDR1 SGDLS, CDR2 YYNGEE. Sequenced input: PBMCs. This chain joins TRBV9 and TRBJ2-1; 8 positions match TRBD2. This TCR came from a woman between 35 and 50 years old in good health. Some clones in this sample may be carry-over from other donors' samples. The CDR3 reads CASSAWPAGELPFF. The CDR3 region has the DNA TGTGCCAGCAGCGCGTGGCCAGCGGGAGAGTTACCGTTCTTC.